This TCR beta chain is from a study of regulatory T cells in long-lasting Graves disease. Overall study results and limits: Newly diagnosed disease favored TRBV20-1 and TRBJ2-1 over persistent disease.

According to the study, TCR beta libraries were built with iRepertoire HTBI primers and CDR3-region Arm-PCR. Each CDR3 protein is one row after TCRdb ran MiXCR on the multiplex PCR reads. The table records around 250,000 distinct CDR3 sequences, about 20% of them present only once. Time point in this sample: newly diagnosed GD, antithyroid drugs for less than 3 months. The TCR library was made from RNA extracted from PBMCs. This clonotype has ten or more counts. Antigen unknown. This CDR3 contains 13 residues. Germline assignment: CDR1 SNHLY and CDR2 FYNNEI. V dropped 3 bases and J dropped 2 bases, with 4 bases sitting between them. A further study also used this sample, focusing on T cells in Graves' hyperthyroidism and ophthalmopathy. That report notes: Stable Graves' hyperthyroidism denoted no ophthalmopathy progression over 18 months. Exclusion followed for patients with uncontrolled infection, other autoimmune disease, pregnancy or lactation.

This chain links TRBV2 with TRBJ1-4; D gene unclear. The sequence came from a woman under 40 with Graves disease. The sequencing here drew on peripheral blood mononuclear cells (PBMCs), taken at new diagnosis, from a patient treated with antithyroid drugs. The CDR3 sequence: CASSDFTNEKLFF. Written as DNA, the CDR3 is TGTGCCAGCAGTGACTTCACTAATGAAAAACTGTTTTTT.